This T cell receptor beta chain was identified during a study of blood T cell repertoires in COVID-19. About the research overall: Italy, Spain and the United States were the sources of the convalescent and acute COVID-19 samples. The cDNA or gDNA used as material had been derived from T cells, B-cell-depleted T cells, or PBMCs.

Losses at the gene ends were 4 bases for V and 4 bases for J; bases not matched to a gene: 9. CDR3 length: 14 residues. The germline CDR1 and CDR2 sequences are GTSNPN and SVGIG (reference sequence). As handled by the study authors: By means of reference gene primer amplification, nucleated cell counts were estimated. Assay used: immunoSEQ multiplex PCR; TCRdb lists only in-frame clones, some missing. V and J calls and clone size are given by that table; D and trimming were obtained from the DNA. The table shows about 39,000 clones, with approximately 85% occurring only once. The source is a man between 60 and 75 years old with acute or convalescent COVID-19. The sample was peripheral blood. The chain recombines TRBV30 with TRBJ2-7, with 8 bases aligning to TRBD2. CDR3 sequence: CAWTRRGLEYEQYF. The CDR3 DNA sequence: TGTGCCTGGACCCGCCGGGGACTAGAATACGAGCAGTACTTC.